A selection of T cell receptor beta chains follows, all from one sample in a study of T cell responses to AZD1222 COVID-19 vaccine. The method was immunoSEQ multiplex PCR; TCRdb's version includes in-frame clones alone and lacks a portion of them. The repertoire includes some 150,000 clones, 88% of them detected once, and around 3.2% sits in the top ten. Specimen: peripheral blood, collected on day 0 of AZD1222 vaccination. The receptors come from an adult in good health. CDR3s include the opening cysteine and the closing phenylalanine or tryptophan. The D gene is left open where the match is weak. Rows give clone size only sometimes, using once, few, many, or a class for an expanded clone.

TRBJ1-2	NA	TRBV25-1	NA	CASSASGTRTRYGYTF	TGTGCCAGCAGTGCCTCCGGGACACGCACCCGATATGGCTACACCTTC
TRBJ2-7	NA	TRBV5-1	NA	CASSEQGKPPYEQYF	TGCGCCAGCAGTGAACAGGGAAAACCCCCTTACGAGCAGTACTTC
TRBJ1-3	NA	TRBV5-4	few	CASSLGGTSSGNTIYF	TGTGCCAGCAGCTTGGGGGGCACGAGCTCTGGAAACACCATATATTTT
TRBJ2-3	NA	TRBV9	NA	CASSVVGGKSTDTQYF	TGTGCCAGCAGTGTAGTTGGCGGGAAAAGCACAGATACGCAGTATTTT
TRBJ2-3	TRBD2	TRBV5-8	NA	CASSLGQRDTDTQYF	TGTGCCAGCAGCTTGGGCCAGCGGGACACAGATACGCAGTATTTT
TRBJ2-3	NA	TRBV10-3	NA	CAISDPSGGLDTQYF	TGTGCCATCAGTGATCCGTCGGGGGGCCTAGATACGCAGTATTTT
TRBJ2-7	NA	TRBV28	once	CASSPVTSYEQYF	TGTGCCAGCAGCCCAGTAACTTCCTACGAGCAGTACTTC
TRBJ2-5	NA	TRBV5-4	NA	CASSSSDLKETQYF	TGTGCCAGCAGCTCATCCGACCTGAAAGAGACCCAGTACTTC
TRBJ2-7	NA	TRBV7-8	NA	CASSSPPYEQYF	TGTGCCAGCAGCTCCCCCCCCTACGAGCAGTACTTC
TRBJ2-1	NA	TRBV3-1/TRBV3-2	NA	CASSPTRGANNEQFF	TGTGCCAGCAGCCCCACGAGGGGGGCGAACAATGAGCAGTTCTTC
TRBJ1-6	TRBD1	TRBV29-1	NA	CSVGTGTNSPLHF	TGCAGCGTTGGGACAGGGACTAATTCACCCCTCCACTTT
TRBJ2-5	TRBD2	TRBV19	NA	CASRSLEASGETQYF	TGTGCCAGTAGGTCCCTGGAGGCTAGCGGGGAGACCCAGTACTTC
TRBJ1-6	TRBD1	TRBV2	NA	CASSLQGAFNSPLHF	TGTGCCAGCAGCCTACAGGGGGCCTTTAATTCACCCCTCCACTTT
TRBJ1-2	TRBD1	TRBV14	NA	CASSQVQGATYGYTF	TGTGCCAGCAGCCAAGTTCAGGGGGCCACCTATGGCTACACCTTC
TRBJ2-1	NA	TRBV5-1	NA	CASSLAGPTSYNEQFF	TGCGCCAGCAGCTTGGCTGGTCCCACCTCCTACAATGAGCAGTTCTTC
TRBJ1-5	TRBD1	TRBV6-6	NA	CASSYPGQGYQPQHF	TGTGCCAGCAGTTACCCCGGACAGGGGTATCAGCCCCAGCATTTT
TRBJ1-5	NA	TRBV5-5	NA	CASSFMDSNQPQHF	TGTGCCAGCAGCTTCATGGACAGTAATCAGCCCCAGCATTTT
TRBJ2-7	NA	TRBV6-2/TRBV6-3	NA	CASSFLSGREEQYF	TGTGCCAGCAGTTTCCTTTCAGGGCGGGAAGAGCAGTACTTC
TRBJ1-6	NA	TRBV2	once	CASSEGRVNSPLHF	TGTGCCAGCAGTGAAGGCAGGGTGAATTCACCCCTCCACTTT
TRBJ2-5	TRBD1	TRBV10-3	NA	CAINRQGAMETQYF	TGTGCCATCAACAGACAGGGGGCAATGGAGACCCAGTACTTC
TRBJ2-2	NA	TRBV9	NA	CASSVGVQSNTGELFF	TGTGCCAGCAGCGTAGGTGTACAGTCGAACACCGGGGAGCTGTTTTTT
TRBJ2-1	TRBD2	TRBV7-3	NA	CASSTLGLAGSQNEQFF	TGTGCCAGCAGCACCCTGGGGCTAGCGGGATCTCAAAATGAGCAGTTCTTC
TRBJ2-1	NA	TRBV6-5	NA	CASTPATFSYNEQFF	TGTGCCAGCACCCCGGCTACTTTCTCCTACAATGAGCAGTTCTTC